Listed below are T cell receptor beta chains from one sample, sequenced in a study of T-cell memory formation after mild COVID-19. In TCRdb, the 5' RACE reads were re-called with MiXCR into one record per CDR3 protein. The table lists roughly 260,000 distinct CDR3 sequences, around 17% of them singletons, with around 3.4% in the top ten. Input material: PBMCs or a T cell subset sorted from them (not recorded which). These receptors all stem from a man aged 18 to 30 who had mild COVID-19 (a few samples of this study predate the infection). Cell type and time point are not known. Both conserved end residues are part of each CDR3. The D gene is left open where the match is weak. Not all rows give a size; the values are once, few, many and, for expanded clones, a class.

D	V	J	size	CDR3	DNA
.	TRBV20-1	TRBJ1-1	.	CSARVQGGTEAFF	TGCAGTGCTAGAGTACAGGGTGGCACTGAAGCTTTCTTT
.	TRBV20-1	TRBJ2-7	.	CSARGGQSYEQYF	TGCAGTGCTAGGGGGGGTCAATCCTACGAGCAGTACTTC
TRBD2	TRBV4-2	TRBJ2-7	few	CASSQDRTSDEQYF	TGTGCCAGCAGCCAAGATCGAACTAGCGACGAGCAGTACTTC
.	TRBV5-1	TRBJ1-2	many	CASSLARTNYGYTF	TGCGCCAGCAGCTTGGCCCGGACAAACTATGGCTACACCTTC
.	TRBV6-1	TRBJ1-1	few	CASSVGGDTEAFF	TGTGCCAGCAGTGTCGGGGGTGACACTGAAGCTTTCTTT
.	TRBV5-5	TRBJ1-1	few	CASRDAQVTTEAFF	TGTGCCAGCAGGGACGCGCAGGTGACCACTGAAGCTTTCTTT
.	TRBV6-2/TRBV6-3	TRBJ1-5	few	CASSWERVQPQHF	TGTGCCAGCAGTTGGGAGCGGGTTCAGCCCCAGCATTTT
TRBD1	TRBV4-2	TRBJ2-6	few	CASSRTGAAAGANVLTF	TGTGCCAGCAGCCGGACAGGGGCCGCCGCTGGGGCCAACGTCCTGACTTTC
.	TRBV28	TRBJ1-6	many	CASRVLGSPLHF	TGTGCCAGCAGGGTATTAGGGTCACCCCTCCACTTT
.	TRBV5-1	TRBJ1-6	few	CASSLSIQVSPLHF	TGCGCCAGCAGCTTGTCCATTCAGGTTTCACCCCTCCACTTT
.	TRBV19	TRBJ1-1	few	CASSIEARFGTEAFF	TGTGCCAGTAGTATTGAGGCCAGGTTCGGCACTGAAGCTTTCTTT
.	TRBV5-1	TRBJ2-7	once	CASSLGVGYEQYF	TGCGCCAGCAGCTTGGGGGTCGGTTACGAGCAGTACTTC
.	TRBV6-1	TRBJ2-5	.	CASEAGDVDETQYF	TGTGCCAGCGAGGCAGGGGACGTTGACGAGACCCAGTACTTC
.	TRBV3-1	TRBJ1-1	few	CASSQSSGTEAFF	TGTGCCAGCAGCCAATCGTCCGGCACTGAAGCTTTCTTT
.	TRBV18	TRBJ1-3	few	CASSPIPGRGSGNTIYF	TGTGCCAGCTCACCTATCCCGGGCAGGGGCTCTGGAAACACCATATATTTT
.	TRBV20-1	TRBJ2-5	.	CSARDRRGGETQYF	TGCAGTGCTAGAGATCGGAGGGGTGGAGAGACCCAGTACTTC
.	TRBV5-1	TRBJ2-1	few	CASGTGLADNEQFF	TGCGCCAGCGGAACAGGGTTGGCCGACAATGAGCAGTTCTTC
.	TRBV7-9	TRBJ1-1	many	CASSFRLNTEAFF	TGTGCCAGCAGCTTTCGACTGAACACTGAAGCTTTCTTT
TRBD2	TRBV7-6	TRBJ2-5	.	CASSLWASGSQETQYF	TGTGCCAGCAGCTTATGGGCTAGCGGGAGCCAAGAGACCCAGTACTTC
.	TRBV4-3	TRBJ2-5	few	CASSQVPQETQYF	TGCGCCAGCAGCCAAGTCCCGCAAGAGACCCAGTACTTC
.	TRBV18	TRBJ1-6	.	CASSPSGWDSPLHF	TGTGCCAGCTCACCCAGTGGGTGGGATTCACCCCTCCACTTT
.	TRBV6-5	TRBJ1-1	.	CASSKEGWTEAFF	TGTGCCAGCAGTAAGGAGGGTTGGACTGAAGCTTTCTTT
.	TRBV12-3/TRBV12-4	TRBJ2-1	many	CASSLLRTPTRIF	TGTGCCAGCAGTTTACTGAGGACCCCTACGAGAATCTTC
.	TRBV4-3	TRBJ1-2	few	CASSQDGGASGGYTF	TGCGCCAGCAGCCAAGATGGGGGGGCCTCCGGGGGCTACACCTTC
TRBD2	TRBV12-3/TRBV12-4	TRBJ2-3	few	CASSSIGLGRRDTQYF	TGTGCCAGCAGCTCAATCGGACTAGGAAGACGGGATACGCAGTATTTT
.	TRBV20-1	TRBJ1-1	few	CSARSWVEAFF	TGCAGTGCTAGGTCGTGGGTTGAAGCTTTCTTT
.	TRBV3-1	TRBJ1-1	few	CASSQARVDEAFF	TGTGCCAGCAGCCAAGCCAGGGTAGATGAAGCTTTCTTT
.	TRBV18	TRBJ1-5	many	CASSPSQVSNQPQHF	TGTGCCAGCTCACCTTCACAGGTTAGCAATCAGCCCCAGCATTTT
TRBD2	TRBV4-1	TRBJ2-3	few	CASSQGLGGFTDTQYF	TGCGCCAGCAGCCAAGGTCTCGGGGGGTTCACAGATACGCAGTATTTT
.	TRBV6-5	TRBJ1-4	.	CASSSPRGEGEKLFF	TGTGCCAGCAGTTCTCCCAGGGGTGAAGGAGAAAAACTGTTTTTT
.	TRBV2	TRBJ1-5	.	CASGPERGNQPQHF	TGTGCCAGCGGGCCCGAGAGGGGCAATCAGCCCCAGCATTTT
.	TRBV20-1	TRBJ2-3	.	CSARGPGDTQYF	TGCAGTGCTAGGGGGCCGGGAGATACGCAGTATTTT
.	TRBV5-1	TRBJ2-5	many	CASSLVSRKGQETQYF	TGCGCCAGCAGCTTGGTATCCAGAAAGGGACAAGAGACCCAGTACTTC
.	TRBV5-1	TRBJ1-5	.	CASSLEDSSNQPQHF	TGCGCCAGCAGCTTGGAAGACAGTAGCAATCAGCCCCAGCATTTT
.	TRBV12-3/TRBV12-4	TRBJ2-7	.	CASTRGRGGEQYF	TGTGCCAGCACCCGTGGCAGGGGAGGCGAGCAGTACTTC
TRBD2	TRBV7-7	TRBJ2-2	few	CASSRLAGNTGELFF	TGTGCTAGCAGCCGACTAGCCGGGAACACCGGGGAGCTGTTTTTT
.	TRBV12-3/TRBV12-4	TRBJ1-1	.	CAIEGRNTEAFF	TGTGCCATTGAGGGCAGGAACACTGAAGCTTTCTTT
TRBD1	TRBV7-3	TRBJ2-1	few	CASSYQGTEIYNEQFF	TGTGCCAGCAGTTACCAAGGGACAGAGATTTACAATGAGCAGTTCTTC
TRBD1	TRBV14	TRBJ1-1	few	CASSQVTGAYTEAFF	TGTGCCAGCAGCCAAGTAACAGGGGCTTACACTGAAGCTTTCTTT
.	TRBV18	TRBJ1-2	.	CASSPDSHGRYGYTF	TGTGCCAGCTCACCGGACAGTCACGGGCGCTATGGCTACACCTTC
TRBD1	TRBV12-3/TRBV12-4	TRBJ1-5	.	CASSRTGDFNQPQHF	TGTGCCAGCAGCCGAACAGGGGACTTCAATCAGCCCCAGCATTTT
TRBD1	TRBV6-5	TRBJ1-2	many	CASSYSRDRGRAYGYTF	TGTGCCAGCAGTTACTCGCGGGACAGGGGTCGCGCCTATGGCTACACCTTC
.	TRBV6-2/TRBV6-3	TRBJ1-1	.	CASSYRQLEAFF	TGTGCCAGCAGCTATCGACAGCTCGAAGCTTTCTTT
.	TRBV30	TRBJ2-6	few	CAWESSGANVLTF	TGTGCCTGGGAGAGCTCTGGGGCCAACGTCCTGACTTTC
TRBD2	TRBV24-1	TRBJ2-3	.	CATNGEGPHKGQYF	TGTGCCACCAACGGGGAGGGCCCGCACAAGGGGCAGTATTTT
TRBD1	TRBV6-2/TRBV6-3	TRBJ2-1	.	CASRSTGGLLWEQFF	TGTGCCAGCAGGTCTACAGGGGGGTTGTTGTGGGAGCAGTTCTTC
.	TRBV20-1	TRBJ1-2	few	CSARGGGRNYGYTF	TGCAGTGCTAGAGGGGGGGGTCGAAACTATGGCTACACCTTC
.	TRBV6-5	TRBJ1-2	.	CASSPTPGYGYTF	TGTGCCAGCAGTCCAACTCCAGGGTATGGCTACACCTTC
.	TRBV7-2	TRBJ2-7	few	CASSYGLGQYF	TGTGCCAGCAGCTACGGTCTCGGGCAGTACTTC
.	TRBV7-9	TRBJ1-1	.	CASSLGDMNTEAFF	TGTGCCAGCAGCCTAGGGGACATGAACACTGAAGCTTTCTTT
.	TRBV27	TRBJ2-7	.	CASSAYTSFDEQYF	TGTGCCAGCAGTGCATACACTAGTTTCGACGAGCAGTACTTC
TRBD1	TRBV24-1	TRBJ2-3	many	CATGTEHSTDTQYF	TGTGCCACCGGGACAGAGCATAGCACAGATACGCAGTATTTT
TRBD1	TRBV7-6	TRBJ2-3	few	CASSPRGRGQGSDTQYF	TGTGCCAGCAGCCCCCGGGGACGTGGACAGGGGTCAGATACGCAGTATTTT
TRBD1	TRBV5-1	TRBJ2-5	.	CASSFRTGTGVETQYF	TGCGCCAGCAGCTTTAGAACCGGGACAGGGGTAGAGACCCAGTACTTC
.	TRBV29-1	TRBJ2-1	.	CSVEIRGDEQFF	TGCAGCGTTGAAATTCGAGGGGATGAGCAGTTCTTC
.	TRBV4-2	TRBJ2-7	few	CASSRRGGGRLEQYF	TGTGCCAGCAGCCGTAGGGGCGGGGGCCGCCTCGAGCAGTACTTC
TRBD1	TRBV20-1	TRBJ1-5	many	CSAATGGSSQPQHF	TGCAGTGCTGCCACAGGGGGCTCAAGTCAGCCCCAGCATTTT
.	TRBV5-1	TRBJ2-5	few	CASSLVSGTETQYF	TGCGCCAGCAGCTTGGTGTCAGGGACGGAGACCCAGTACTTC
TRBD1	TRBV19	TRBJ2-5	.	CASTTQGAQGTQYF	TGTGCCAGTACTACCCAGGGGGCGCAGGGGACCCAGTACTTC